The clone carrying this T cell receptor beta chain was seen more than once but under ten times. The data were obtained in a study of long-term antiretroviral therapy in people with HIV. The assay, immunoSEQ v3.0, was run at survey level. Each sample aimed for roughly 40,000-50,000 sequenced T-cell genomes. Data came from immunoSEQ multiplex PCR; TCRdb stores just in-frame clones and leaves some out. The table includes 28,000 or so clones, 78% detected once. Without exception, participants with HIV were treated in the United States. This TCR was recovered from a man aged 18 to 30 with HIV. The source material was unsorted PBMCs, sampled 1.5 years before starting antiretroviral therapy.

CDR3 coding DNA: TGTGCCAGCACAACGCAGCTCGGGGAGCTGTTTTTT. This codes for CASTTQLGELFF. This chain connects TRBV18 to TRBJ2-2, with D hard to call. Per germline, CDR1 KGHSH and CDR2 LQKENI. The CDR3 runs to 12 residues. The V and J ends lost 8 bases and 7 bases respectively, with 11 bases between them.